The 15 T cell receptor beta chains given below trace back to one sample, sequenced in a study of blood T cells in healthy people across ages. It was with a sample-barcoded 5' primer and a J-beta primer mix that a second PCR of roughly 7 to 12 cycles was run. A single record per CDR3 protein comes from TCRdb applying MiXCR to the 5' RACE reads. The top ten hold approximately 20% of the sample, which has roughly 800,000 distinct CDR3 sequences, about three fifths seen once. Sequencing was performed on blood. The receptors come from a man aged 25-45 years in good health.

This clonotype has more than one count but fewer than ten. The rearrangement links TRBV7-2 to TRBJ2-5; D remains unclear. Germline CDR1 SGHTA, CDR2 FQGNSA. Trimming pared 7 bases from V and 2 bases from J, leaving 17 bases between. The CDR3 is made up of 15 amino acids. Written as DNA, the CDR3 is TGTGCCAGCACCCCACCCCGGGCAGTACAAGAGACCCAGTACTTC. Its protein product is CASTPPRAVQETQYF.

This clonotype has just a few counts. This chain joins TRBV12-3 or TRBV12-4 and TRBJ2-3; D uncertain. V lost 8 bases, J lost 2 bases, and 20 bases lay in between. This CDR3 contains 16 residues. The CDR3 region has the DNA TGTGCCAGCGACCCGAGTTTTAGCCACAACACAGATACGCAGTATTTT. Its translation: CASDPSFSHNTDTQYF.

This chain connects TRBV28 to TRBJ2-1, with D perhaps assigned TRBD1 or TRBD2 (6 bases each). The CDR3 has 15 residues. The V gene lost 7 bases and the J gene lost 6 bases, with 19 bases spanning the gap. Germline-derived CDR1 and CDR2 are MDHEN and SYDVKM. The CDR3 region has the DNA TGTGCCAGCAACCGAGGAGGGGGAGGACGCAATGAGCAGTTCTTC. Amino acid sequence: CASNRGGGGRNEQFF.

The chain recombines TRBV7-2 with TRBJ2-7; 7 nucleotides line up with TRBD1. This CDR3 contains 14 residues. V lost 8 bases, J lost 3 bases, and 10 bases stayed unmatched. CDR1 is SGHTA and CDR2 is FQGNSA in the germline V gene. In DNA form, the CDR3 reads TGTGCCAGCGGCCGACGACAGGGAGACTACGAGCAGTACTTC. Protein: CASGRRQGDYEQYF.

The chain couples TRBV6-2 or TRBV6-3 to TRBJ1-2, with D perhaps matching TRBD1 (5 bases). V was trimmed by 7 bases and J by 3 bases, leaving 12 bases between them. This CDR3 comprises 13 residues. CDR1 is MNHEY, CDR2 SVGEGT, per germline. CDR3 in DNA: TGTGCCAGCACCGACAGAGATGACTATGGCTACACCTTC. This codes for CASTDRDDYGYTF.

This clonotype was seen many times. J is TRBJ2-5 and V is TRBV7-2; TRBD1 might be the D (6 bases). Trimming took 5 bases from V and 11 from J, leaving 21 bases between them. The CDR3 contains 14 residues. Germline V CDR1 and CDR2: SGHTA, FQGNSA. Here the CDR3 DNA reads TGTGCCAGCAGCCGTGGCACAGGTGAGGGGGAGCAGTACTTC. This translates into CASSRGTGEGEQYF. Using reference TRBV7-2 and TRBJ2-5 for the parts outside the CDR3, the full variable domain is GAGVSQSPSNKVTEKGKDVELRCDPISGHTALYWYRQSLGQGLEFLIYFQGNSAPDKSGLPSDRFSAERTGGSVSTLTIQRTQQEDSAVYLCASSRGTGEGEQYFGPGTRLLVL.

The V call is TRBV20-1, the J call TRBJ2-4, with a weak D call TRBD2 (5 bases). The CDR3 loop spans 13 amino acids. V was cut by 1 base and J by 13 bases, with 17 bases left in between. Looked up from germline, CDR1 is DFQATT and CDR2 is SNEGSKA (reference sequence). DNA for the CDR3: TGCAGTGCTAGAGCCGGATCCCTGAGGGAGCAGTACTTC. Its protein is CSARAGSLREQYF.

This clonotype was detected only a few times. The chain has TRBV6-5 and TRBJ2-7; TRBD2 aligns across 9 bases. Losses at the gene ends were 6 bases for V and 3 bases for J; bases not matched to a gene: 6. The CDR3 spans 14 residues. The germline V gene has CDR1 MNHEY and CDR2 SVGAGI. CDR3 loop: CASSSSGESYEQYF. The CDR3 region has the DNA TGTGCCAGCAGCTCTAGCGGGGAAAGCTACGAGCAGTACTTC.

The chain is built from TRBV10-3 and TRBJ2-7; maybe TRBD1 (6 bases). V lost 6 bases, J lost 1 base, and 16 bases lay in between. The CDR3 spans 15 residues. Germline CDR1 and CDR2: ENHRY and SYGVKD. As DNA, the CDR3 is TGTGCCATCAGCTCCTTTTCAGGGGTATCCTACGAGCAGTACTTC. Its translation is CAISSFSGVSYEQYF.

The chain employs TRBV15 and TRBJ2-7, with D perhaps TRBD1 (5 bases). Trimming took off 7 bases at V and 4 bases at J, with 20 bases between the two ends. The germline V gene encodes CDR1 LNHNV and CDR2 YYDKDF (reference sequence). The CDR3 runs 15 residues. CDR3 residues: CATTLRQGVMYEQYF. CDR3 coding DNA: TGTGCCACCACCCTCAGGCAAGGGGTAATGTACGAGCAGTACTTC.

The chain links TRBV28 to TRBJ1-1; D ambiguous. The germline CDR1 and CDR2 sequences are MDHEN and SYDVKM. The CDR3 runs 13 residues. Trimming cost V 8 bases and J 1 base, with 11 bases left between them. The CDR3 DNA reads as TGTGCCAGCCGGCCGCCCCGGAACACTGAAGCTTTCTTT. It is translated as CASRPPRNTEAFF.

This clonotype was observed a handful of times. The chain carries TRBV7-9 and TRBJ1-1; 8 bases are shared with TRBD1. Germline V gene data show CDR1 as SEHNR and CDR2 as FQNEAQ (reference sequence). This CDR3 is 16 amino acids long. Unmatched junction bases numbered 12, after V lost 5 bases and J lost 4 bases. DNA of the CDR3: TGTGCCAGCAGCCCTTTGACAGGGGCGAGGGGCACTGAAGCTTTCTTT. Amino acids: CASSPLTGARGTEAFF.

This clonotype has just a few counts. The rearrangement links TRBV10-3 to TRBJ1-2; D perhaps matches TRBD1 (5 bases). CDR3 length: 12 residues. V gave up 6 bases and J gave up 7 bases, with 12 bases separating them. Germline lookup yields CDR1 ENHRY and CDR2 SYGVKD. The CDR3 DNA reads as TGTGCCATCAGACGACGGGACCTTGGCTACACCTTC. This encodes CAIRRRDLGYTF.

The rearrangement uses TRBV12-3 or TRBV12-4 and TRBJ2-3; D may match TRBD1 or TRBD2 (5 bases each). V lost 1 base and J 1 base, leaving 12 bases between the germline ends. The length of the CDR3 is 16 residues. The CDR3 DNA follows: TGTGCCAGCAGTTTAGGATACGGGGCCGGCACAGATACGCAGTATTTT. Amino acids: CASSLGYGAGTDTQYF.

J is TRBJ1-6 and V is TRBV15, with D tentatively TRBD1 (6 bases). The V gene lost 1 base and the J gene lost 5 bases, with 15 bases spanning the gap. Germline V gives CDR1 LNHNV, CDR2 YYDKDF (reference sequence). This CDR3 comprises 17 residues. The CDR3, as DNA: TGTGCCACCAGCAGAGGTGCTACAGGGACTAATAATTCACCCCTCCACTTT. Translating it yields CATSRGATGTNNSPLHF.